Here is one T cell receptor (beta chain) with its context. Its recognized antigen is unknown. Base qualities were left out, and no much larger clone turns up one base away. V and J lose 11 bases and 5 bases, and a span of 31 bases separates them. There are 17 amino acids in the CDR3, from cysteine to phenylalanine inclusive. Just the 51-base CDR3 DNA is kept, in frame starting at base 1. CDR1 and CDR2 (MNHEY, SMNVEV) derive from the germline V gene (reference sequence). To prepare the library, the immunoSEQ multiplex PCR assay was applied. The immuneACCESS repertoire file appears here via TCRdb, limited to in-frame rearrangements. These files lack a portion of the clones; in checked studies, under half of the deficit traces to unresolved V genes, and the cause of the others is not known. The sample data list about 43,000 clones, and about 70% of these were observed just once. Roughly 25% of the sample lies in the top ten.

The study tested focal radiation therapy combined with CTLA-4 blockade (ipilimumab) in patients with chemo-refractory metastatic non-small-cell lung cancer. The data stem from a study of radiotherapy plus CTLA-4 blockade in lung cancer (dated by TCRdb to the late 2010s). As for the study more broadly: Objective responses were observed in 15% to 20% of enrolled patients, and disease control was achieved in roughly 29%. Summary of the overall study and its limitations: After treatment with radiotherapy and ipilimumab, TCR clones that originated in tumors expanded in peripheral blood. The strongest predictors of response, as reported, were early dynamic changes in blood T cell clones along with a rise in serum interferon-beta after radiation.

The clonotype originates from a human donor with non-small cell lung cancer who had a partial response to radiotherapy plus ipilimumab. The sequence joins TRBV27 to TRBJ2-7, and TRBD2 may be the D gene, going by 5 matching bases. Sequenced here: peripheral blood, sampled from a patient treated with radiotherapy plus ipilimumab. CDR3 protein: CAGINSGSLPPPDEQYF. The sequenced DNA: TGTGCCGGGATAAACAGCGGATCACTCCCTCCTCCGGACGAGCAGTACTTC.